A selection of T cell receptor beta chains follows, all from one sample in a study of human T cells and chemical hapten exposure. Each CDR3 protein is one row after TCRdb ran MiXCR on the RACE reads. The sample holds about 64,000 distinct CDR3 sequences, 8% to 13% seen once. Sample: whole blood, taken in connection with sensitization to the hapten diphenylcyclopropenone (DPC). The receptor set was obtained from a woman in her thirties with alopecia areata. Some clones in this sample may be carry-over from other donors' samples. The CDR3 runs from the conserved cysteine through the conserved F or W. A D gene is named only where the DNA matches it firmly. For some rows the clone size is stated as once, few or many, or as a class when expanded; others skip it.

d_gene	v_gene	abundance	j_gene	CDR3aa	CDR3nt
-	TRBV7-2	many	TRBJ2-5	CASSNLPGLNRETQYF	TGTGCCAGCAGCAACCTCCCGGGACTTAATAGAGAGACCCAGTACTTC
-	TRBV7-2	-	TRBJ2-2	CASNNGLNTGELFF	TGTGCCAGCAACAACGGGTTGAACACCGGGGAGCTGTTTTTT
TRBD1	TRBV7-2	-	TRBJ2-5	CASTSRDRVETQYF	TGTGCCAGCACTTCCCGGGACAGGGTCGAAACCCAGTACTTC
-	TRBV6-2/TRBV6-3	-	TRBJ1-1	CASSYNTLNTEAFF	TGTGCCAGCAGTTACAACACTTTGAACACTGAAGCTTTCTTT
-	TRBV6-6	many	TRBJ2-7	CASSYNTGSVSEQYF	TGTGCCAGCAGTTACAACACCGGCTCGGTGTCCGAGCAGTACTTC
-	TRBV18	few	TRBJ1-4	CASSPPGDNEKLFF	TGTGCCAGCTCACCACCAGGAGATAATGAAAAACTGTTTTTT
-	TRBV29-1	few	TRBJ1-5	CSVGGLDQPQHF	TGCAGCGTTGGTGGGTTGGATCAGCCCCAGCATTTT
-	TRBV12-3/TRBV12-4	-	TRBJ1-1	CASSLRQLMNTEAFF	TGTGCCAGCAGTCTCCGACAGCTAATGAACACTGAAGCTTTCTTT
-	TRBV29-1	many	TRBJ1-2	CSTRYPGEVYGYTF	TGCAGCACAAGATACCCAGGCGAAGTCTATGGCTACACCTTC
-	TRBV12-3/TRBV12-4	few	TRBJ2-2	CASRPGYGGELFF	TGTGCCAGCAGGCCGGGGTATGGCGGGGAGCTGTTTTTT
-	TRBV5-1	few	TRBJ2-3	CASSLFRVTADTQYF	TGCGCCAGCAGCTTGTTCAGGGTTACGGCAGATACGCAGTATTTT
-	TRBV6-6	few	TRBJ1-3	CASRPDILSGNTIYF	TGTGCCAGCAGACCCGACATCCTCTCTGGAAACACCATATATTTT
-	TRBV12-3/TRBV12-4	many	TRBJ1-1	CASSSRRGTEAFF	TGTGCCAGCAGTTCCCGCAGGGGCACTGAAGCTTTCTTT